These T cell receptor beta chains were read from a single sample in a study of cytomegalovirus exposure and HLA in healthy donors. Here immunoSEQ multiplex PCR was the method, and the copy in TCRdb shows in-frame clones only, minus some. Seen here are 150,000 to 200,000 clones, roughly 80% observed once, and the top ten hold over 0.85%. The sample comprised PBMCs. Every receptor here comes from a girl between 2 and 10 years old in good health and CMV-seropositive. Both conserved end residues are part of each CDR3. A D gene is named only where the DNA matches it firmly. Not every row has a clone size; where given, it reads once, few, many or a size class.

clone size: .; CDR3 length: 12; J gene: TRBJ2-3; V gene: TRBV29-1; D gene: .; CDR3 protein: CSVGQRSGTQYF; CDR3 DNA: TGCAGCGTTGGCCAGAGGTCGGGTACGCAGTATTTT
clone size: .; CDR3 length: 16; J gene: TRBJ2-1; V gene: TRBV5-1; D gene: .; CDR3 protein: CASSSLGGPAYNEQFF; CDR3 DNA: TGCGCCAGCAGCTCTCTGGGGGGGCCGGCCTACAATGAGCAGTTCTTC
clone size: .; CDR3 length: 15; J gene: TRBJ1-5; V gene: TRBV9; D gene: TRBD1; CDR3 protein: CASSVGQGDNQPQHF; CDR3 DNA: TGTGCCAGCAGCGTAGGACAGGGGGATAATCAGCCCCAGCATTTT
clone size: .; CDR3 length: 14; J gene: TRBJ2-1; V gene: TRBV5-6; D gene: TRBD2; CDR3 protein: CASRLAGVSPEQFF; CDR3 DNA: TGTGCCAGCAGACTAGCGGGAGTTTCGCCTGAGCAGTTCTTC
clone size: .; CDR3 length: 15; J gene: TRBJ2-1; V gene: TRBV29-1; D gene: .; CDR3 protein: CSVEDQISSYNEQFF; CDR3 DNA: TGCAGCGTTGAAGATCAAATCAGCTCCTACAATGAGCAGTTCTTC
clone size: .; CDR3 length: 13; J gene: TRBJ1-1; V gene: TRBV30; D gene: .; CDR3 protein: CAWSVFRSAEAFF; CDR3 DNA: TGTGCCTGGAGTGTATTCCGTTCTGCGGAAGCTTTCTTT
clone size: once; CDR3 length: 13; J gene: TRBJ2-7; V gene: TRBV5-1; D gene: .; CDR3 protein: CASSLAFGGEQYF; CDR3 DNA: TGCGCCAGCAGCTTGGCCTTCGGAGGCGAGCAGTACTTC
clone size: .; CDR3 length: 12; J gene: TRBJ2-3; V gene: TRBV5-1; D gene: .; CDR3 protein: CASSSLTDTQYF; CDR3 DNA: TGCGCCAGCAGCTCCCTCACAGATACGCAGTATTTT
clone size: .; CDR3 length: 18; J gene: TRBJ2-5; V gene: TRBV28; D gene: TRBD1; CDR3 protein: CASSLGFLRGRFGETQYF; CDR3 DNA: TGTGCCAGCAGTTTAGGTTTTCTCAGGGGGCGTTTTGGGGAGACCCAGTACTTC
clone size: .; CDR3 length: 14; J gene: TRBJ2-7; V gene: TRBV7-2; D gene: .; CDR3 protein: CASSLGTTKYEQYF; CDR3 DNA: TGTGCCAGCAGCTTAGGGACAACTAAATACGAGCAGTACTTC
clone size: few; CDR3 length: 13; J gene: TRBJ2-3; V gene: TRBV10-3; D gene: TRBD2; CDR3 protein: CAISDGRADTQYF; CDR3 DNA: TGTGCCATCAGTGATGGGAGGGCAGATACGCAGTATTTT
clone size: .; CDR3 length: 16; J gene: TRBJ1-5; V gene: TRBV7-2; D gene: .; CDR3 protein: CASSLNASGRRAPQHF; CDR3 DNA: TGTGCCAGCAGCTTAAACGCCTCCGGGAGGCGGGCACCCCAGCATTTT
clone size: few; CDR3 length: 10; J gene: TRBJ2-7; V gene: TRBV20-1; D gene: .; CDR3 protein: CSAEPDEQYF; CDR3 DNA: TGCAGTGCCGAGCCGGACGAGCAGTACTTC
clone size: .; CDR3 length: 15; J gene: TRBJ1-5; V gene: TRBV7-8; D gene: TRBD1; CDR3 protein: CASSTDQGDNQPQHF; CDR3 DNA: TGTGCCAGCAGCACAGACCAGGGGGACAATCAGCCCCAGCATTTT
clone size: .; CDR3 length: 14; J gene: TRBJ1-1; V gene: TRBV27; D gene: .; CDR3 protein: CASSPTPLNTEAFF; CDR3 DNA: TGTGCCAGCAGCCCGACACCCTTGAACACTGAAGCTTTCTTT
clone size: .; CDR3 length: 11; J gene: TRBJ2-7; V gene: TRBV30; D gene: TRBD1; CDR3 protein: CAWSHRGEQYF; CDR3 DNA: TGTGCCTGGAGCCACAGGGGCGAGCAGTACTTC
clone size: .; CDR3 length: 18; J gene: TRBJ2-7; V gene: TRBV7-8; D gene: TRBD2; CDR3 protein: CASSLALGGGGSSYEQYF; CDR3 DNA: TGTGCCAGCAGCTTAGCTCTCGGGGGGGGCGGAAGCTCCTACGAGCAGTACTTC
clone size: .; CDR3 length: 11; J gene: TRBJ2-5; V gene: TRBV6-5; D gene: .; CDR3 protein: CASSYSRTQYF; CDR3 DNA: TGTGCCAGCAGTTACTCGAGGACCCAGTACTTC
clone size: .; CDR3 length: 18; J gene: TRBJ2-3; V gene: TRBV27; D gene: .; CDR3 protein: CASSLSKFNRAHTDTQYF; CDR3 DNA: TGTGCCAGCAGTTTATCGAAGTTTAACAGGGCCCACACAGATACGCAGTATTTT
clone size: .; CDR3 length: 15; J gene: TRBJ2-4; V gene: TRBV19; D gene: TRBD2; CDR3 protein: CASSFRTSGINIQYF; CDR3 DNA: TGTGCCAGTAGTTTTCGGACTAGCGGGATTAACATTCAGTACTTC
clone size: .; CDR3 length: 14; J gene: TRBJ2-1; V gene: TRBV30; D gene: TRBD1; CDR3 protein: CAWSLPTGGIEQFF; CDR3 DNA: TGTGCCTGGAGCCTGCCGACAGGGGGCATTGAGCAGTTCTTC
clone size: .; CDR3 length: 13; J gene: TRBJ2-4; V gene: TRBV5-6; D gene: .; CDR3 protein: CASSFGAKNIQYF; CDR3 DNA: TGTGCCAGCAGCTTCGGGGCCAAAAACATTCAGTACTTC
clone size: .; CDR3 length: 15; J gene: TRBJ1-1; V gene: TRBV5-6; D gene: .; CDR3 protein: CASISLGAANTEAFF; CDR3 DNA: TGTGCCAGCATCTCACTGGGGGCAGCGAACACTGAAGCTTTCTTT
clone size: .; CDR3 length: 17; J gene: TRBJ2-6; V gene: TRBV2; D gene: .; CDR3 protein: CASSAQGPLSGANVLTF; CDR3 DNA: TGTGCCAGCAGTGCACAGGGTCCCCTCTCTGGGGCCAACGTCCTGACTTTC
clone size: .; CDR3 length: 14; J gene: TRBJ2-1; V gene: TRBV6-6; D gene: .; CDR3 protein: CASSPIASRSEQFF; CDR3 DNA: TGTGCCAGCAGTCCTATAGCTTCCCGTTCTGAGCAGTTCTTC
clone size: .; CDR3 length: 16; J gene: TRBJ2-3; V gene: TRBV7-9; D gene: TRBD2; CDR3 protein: CASSLTPGLGRDTQYF; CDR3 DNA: TGTGCCAGCAGCTTAACCCCCGGACTAGGGAGGGATACGCAGTATTTT
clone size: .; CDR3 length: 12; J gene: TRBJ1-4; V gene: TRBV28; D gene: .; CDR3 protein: CASRQGGEKLFF; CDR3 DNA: TGTGCCAGCAGACAGGGCGGGGAAAAACTGTTTTTT
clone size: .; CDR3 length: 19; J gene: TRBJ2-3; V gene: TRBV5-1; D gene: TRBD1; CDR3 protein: CASSDYYPGQGKLRDTQYF; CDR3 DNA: TGCGCCAGCAGCGATTATTATCCGGGACAGGGAAAGTTGCGGGATACGCAGTATTTT
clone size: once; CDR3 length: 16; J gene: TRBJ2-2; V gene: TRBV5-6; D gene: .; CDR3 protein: CASSLGGDFDTGELFF; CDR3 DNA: TGTGCCAGCAGCTTGGGGGGGGATTTTGACACCGGGGAGCTGTTTTTT
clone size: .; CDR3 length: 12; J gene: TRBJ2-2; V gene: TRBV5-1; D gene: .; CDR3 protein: CASRSAVGELFF; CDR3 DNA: TGCGCCAGCAGATCTGCGGTCGGGGAGCTGTTTTTT
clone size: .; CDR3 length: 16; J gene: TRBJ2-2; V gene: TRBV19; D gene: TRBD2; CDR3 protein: CASSIPLAGVTGELFF; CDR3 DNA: TGTGCCAGTAGTATCCCACTAGCGGGTGTCACCGGGGAGCTGTTTTTT
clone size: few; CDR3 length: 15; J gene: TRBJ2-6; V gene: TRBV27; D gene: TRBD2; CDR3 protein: CASRLAGAGANVLTF; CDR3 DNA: TGTGCCAGCAGACTAGCGGGAGCCGGGGCCAACGTCCTGACTTTC
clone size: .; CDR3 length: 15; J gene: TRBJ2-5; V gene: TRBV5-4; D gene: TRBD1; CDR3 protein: CASSLAQGARETQYF; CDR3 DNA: TGTGCCAGCAGCTTGGCCCAGGGGGCGCGGGAGACCCAGTACTTC
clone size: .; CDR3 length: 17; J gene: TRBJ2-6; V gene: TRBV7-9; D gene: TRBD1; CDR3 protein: CASTATTGGSGANVLTF; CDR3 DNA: TGTGCCAGCACCGCTACGACAGGGGGGTCTGGGGCCAACGTCCTGACTTTC
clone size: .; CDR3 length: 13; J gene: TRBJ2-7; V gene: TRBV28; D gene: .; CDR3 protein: CASSFTGLYEQYF; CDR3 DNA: TGTGCCAGCAGTTTCACAGGCCTCTACGAGCAGTACTTC
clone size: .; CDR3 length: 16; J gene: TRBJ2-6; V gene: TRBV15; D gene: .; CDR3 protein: CATSRDGGAGANVLTF; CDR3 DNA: TGTGCCACCAGCAGAGATGGGGGGGCCGGGGCCAACGTCCTGACTTTC
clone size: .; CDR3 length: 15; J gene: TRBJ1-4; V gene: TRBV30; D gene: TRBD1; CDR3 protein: CAWVPSGTVDEKLFF; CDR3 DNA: TGTGCCTGGGTTCCGTCCGGGACAGTGGATGAAAAACTGTTTTTT
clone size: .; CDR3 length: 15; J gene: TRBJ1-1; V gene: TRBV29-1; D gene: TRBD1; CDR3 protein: CSVIFAGQGNTEAFF; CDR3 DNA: TGCAGCGTTATTTTTGCGGGACAGGGAAACACTGAAGCTTTCTTT
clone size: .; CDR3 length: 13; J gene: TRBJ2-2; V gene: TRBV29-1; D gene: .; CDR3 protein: CSVGSSNTGELFF; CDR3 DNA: TGCAGCGTAGGGAGCTCCAACACCGGGGAGCTGTTTTTT
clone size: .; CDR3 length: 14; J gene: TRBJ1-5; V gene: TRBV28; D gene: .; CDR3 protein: CASSRGQSNQPQHF; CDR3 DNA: TGTGCCAGCAGCCGAGGACAGAGTAATCAGCCCCAGCATTTT
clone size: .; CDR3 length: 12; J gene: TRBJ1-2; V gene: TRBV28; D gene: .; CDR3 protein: CASSAGLYGYTF; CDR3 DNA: TGTGCCAGCAGTGCAGGGCTGTATGGCTACACCTTC